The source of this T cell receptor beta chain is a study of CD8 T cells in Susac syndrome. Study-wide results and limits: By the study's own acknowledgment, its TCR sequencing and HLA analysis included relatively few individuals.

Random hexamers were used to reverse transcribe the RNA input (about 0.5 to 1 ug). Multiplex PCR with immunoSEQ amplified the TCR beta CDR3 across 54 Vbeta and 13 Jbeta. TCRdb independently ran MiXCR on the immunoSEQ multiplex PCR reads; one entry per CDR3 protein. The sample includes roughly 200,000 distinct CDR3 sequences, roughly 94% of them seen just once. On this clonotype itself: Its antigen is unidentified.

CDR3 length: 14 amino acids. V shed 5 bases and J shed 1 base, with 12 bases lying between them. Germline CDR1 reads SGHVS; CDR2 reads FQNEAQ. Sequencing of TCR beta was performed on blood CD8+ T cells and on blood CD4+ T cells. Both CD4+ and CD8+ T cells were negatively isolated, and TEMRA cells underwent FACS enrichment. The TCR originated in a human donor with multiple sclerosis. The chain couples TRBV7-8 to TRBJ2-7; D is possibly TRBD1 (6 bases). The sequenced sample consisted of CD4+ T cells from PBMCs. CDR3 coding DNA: TGTGCCAGCAGCCTTTCCGGACAGTCCTACGAGCAGTACTTC. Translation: CASSLSGQSYEQYF.